These 16 T cell receptor beta chains were all obtained from the same sample, sequenced in a study of blood T cell repertoires in COVID-19. TCRdb keeps only in-frame clones here, not all; method: immunoSEQ multiplex PCR. Found here are more than 100,000 clones, over 65% of them singletons; the top ten hold roughly 0.86%. Sample: peripheral blood. The receptor set was obtained from a human donor with acute or convalescent COVID-19. The donor label of this sample is uncertain.

CDR3 protein: CASRDTIYNEQFF. CDR3 in DNA: TGTGCCAGCCGGGACACCATTTACAATGAGCAGTTCTTC. V is TRBV5-6 and J is TRBJ2-1, with D perhaps TRBD1 (6 bases). Trimming took off 7 bases at V and 4 bases at J, with 12 bases between the two ends. Germline values: CDR1 SGHDT, CDR2 YYEEEE. The CDR3 covers 13 residues.

The gene calls are TRBV12-3 or TRBV12-4 and TRBJ1-2, with 8 nucleotides matching TRBD1. V trimming: 3 bases; J trimming: 7 bases; junction bases outside the gene matches: 4. The CDR3 sequence is 13 residues long. In DNA, the CDR3 is TGTGCCAGCAGTTTGGACAGGGCAGCTGGCTACACCTTC. This codes for CASSLDRAAGYTF.

The chain uses TRBV19 and TRBJ2-4, with no clear D. The CDR3 has 17 residues. Trimming stripped 1 base from V and 1 base from J, with 14 bases between. Germline V gene sequence: CDR1 LNHDA, CDR2 SQIVND (reference sequence). CDR3 in DNA: TGTGCCAGTAGTATAGTTGGGCCCCTGGCCGCCAAAAACATTCAGTACTTC. As protein: CASSIVGPLAAKNIQYF.

This clone was detected only a few times. The rearrangement uses TRBV19 and TRBJ1-4; D is perhaps TRBD1 (5 bases). V lost 6 bases and J lost 4, with 9 bases in between. The CDR3 totals 13 residues. Per germline, CDR1 LNHDA and CDR2 SQIVND (reference sequence). CDR3 residues: CASSPDSNEKLFF. The CDR3 region has the DNA TGTGCCAGTAGCCCCGACAGTAATGAAAAACTGTTTTTT.

The chain is built from TRBV10-2 and TRBJ2-7; D is perhaps TRBD1 (5 bases). This CDR3 spans 13 amino acids. V was shortened by 10 bases and J by 0 bases, with 13 bases between the two germline ends. The germline gives CDR1 WSHSY, CDR2 SAAADI. CDR3 residues: CATRPTVSYEQYF. CDR3 DNA: TGCGCCACTCGCCCGACAGTCTCCTACGAGCAGTACTTC.

The chain joins TRBV4-2 to TRBJ1-2; possibly TRBD1 for D (5 bases). In germline, CDR1 is LGHNA, CDR2 YNFKEQ. This CDR3 spans 13 amino acids. V lost 7 bases to trimming and J lost 5 bases, with 14 bases between them. CDR3 in amino acids: CASKKSGGYGYTF. DNA for the CDR3: TGTGCCAGCAAAAAAAGCGGGGGTTATGGCTACACCTTC.

This chain uses TRBV7-2 with TRBJ2-5, with D possibly being TRBD1 (5 bases). The CDR3 covers 14 residues. Deletions cut 1 base from V and 5 bases from J, with 11 bases between. Germline V gene data show CDR1 as SGHTA and CDR2 as FQGNSA. The DNA of the CDR3 is TGTGCCAGCAGCTTAGGCAGGGCCTCGGAGACCCAGTACTTC. Its protein product is CASSLGRASETQYF.

This clone was picked up one time. The chain links TRBV18 to TRBJ2-5; D call uncertain. Per germline, CDR1 KGHSH and CDR2 LQKENI. The V end was cut by 3 bases, the J end by 3 bases, with 8 bases between. The CDR3 totals 13 residues. CDR3 loop: CASSPTLKETQYF. The CDR3 nucleotides read TGTGCCAGCTCACCCACTCTAAAAGAGACCCAGTACTTC. Full variable domain (remainder filled in from reference TRBV18 and TRBJ2-5): NAGVMQNPRHLVRRRGQEARLRCSPMKGHSHVYWYRQLPEEGLKFMVYLQKENIIDESGMPKERFSAEFPKEGPSILRIQQVVRGDSAAYFCASSPTLKETQYFGPGTRLLVL.

This chain connects TRBV5-1 to TRBJ2-5, with TRBD1 as a possible D gene (5 bases). Germline CDR1 reads SGHRS; CDR2 reads YFSETQ. Trimming cost V 2 bases and J 1 base, with 12 bases left between them. The CDR3 is 15 residues long. This CDR3 reads CASSLTQGPQETQYF. DNA of the CDR3: TGCGCCAGCAGCTTAACTCAGGGTCCCCAAGAGACCCAGTACTTC.

The table lists this clone with many counts. CDR3 DNA: TGTGCCTGGAGCGCCGGGACTAGCGGTATCAATGAGCAGTTCTTC. It specifies CAWSAGTSGINEQFF. The chain couples TRBV30 to TRBJ2-1; 11 positions match TRBD2. Germline assignment: CDR1 GTSNPN and CDR2 SVGIG (reference sequence). The CDR3 spans 15 residues. Trimming removed 3 bases from V and 6 bases from J; junction bases left unmatched: 7.

The chain is built from TRBV5-5 and TRBJ2-7; D is uncertain. Germline loops: CDR1 SGHKS, CDR2 YYEKEE (reference sequence). Between the trimmed V and J ends, which lost 4 bases and 0 bases, there was a span of 5 bases. This CDR3 is 12 amino acids long. The CDR3 coding sequence is TGTGCCAGCAGCCTGAGCTCCTACGAGCAGTACGTC. Translated, it gives CASSLSSYEQYV.

This clone occurred once. The chain has TRBV5-4 and TRBJ1-4, with 9 bases matching TRBD1. The CDR3 sequence is 18 residues long. CDR1 is SGHNT and CDR2 is YYREEE in the germline V gene (reference sequence). The trim removed 0 bases at V and 0 bases at J, leaving 6 bases unmatched. This chain's CDR3 is CASSLVGQGNATNEKLFF. The CDR3 bases are TGTGCCAGCAGCTTGGTGGGACAGGGAAATGCAACTAATGAAAAACTGTTTTTT.

The CDR3, as DNA: TGTGCCAGCAGTTTGACAGGGATCGCTGAAGCTTTCTTT. Translated, it gives CASSLTGIAEAFF. This chain connects TRBV12-3 or TRBV12-4 to TRBJ1-1, with 7 bases identical to TRBD1. The V gene end was trimmed by 3 bases and the J gene end by 6 bases; junction bases not matched to a gene: 4. CDR3 size: 13 residues.

J is TRBJ2-5 and V is TRBV11-3; D is possibly TRBD1 (6 bases). CDR1 and CDR2 from the germline V gene are SGHNT and YENEEA. Trimming pared 1 base from V and 0 bases from J, leaving 15 bases between. CDR3 length: 17 amino acids. The CDR3 sequence: CASSLGISDRYQETQYF. In nucleotides, the CDR3 is TGTGCCAGCAGCTTAGGAATAAGCGACAGGTACCAAGAGACCCAGTACTTC.

This clone was observed a handful of times. The chain links TRBV12-5 to TRBJ2-6; 7 bases are a match to TRBD2. The CDR3 length is 18 residues. Unmatched junction bases numbered 6, after V lost 1 base and J lost 0 bases. Germline lookup yields CDR1 LGHNT and CDR2 FRNRAP. In nucleotides, the CDR3 is TGTGCTAGTGGTTTGGGGACTAGTTGGAGCTCTGGGGCCAACGTCCTGACTTTC. Its protein is CASGLGTSWSSGANVLTF.

The V call is TRBV28, the J call TRBJ2-7, with D possibly being TRBD1 (6 bases). The CDR3 extends over 14 amino acids. Trimming took 8 bases from V and 0 from J, leaving 14 bases between them. CDR1 is MDHEN and CDR2 is SYDVKM in the germline V gene. The CDR3 loop reads CASGRGHLSYEQYF. The CDR3 region has the DNA TGTGCCAGCGGAAGGGGACACCTCTCCTACGAGCAGTACTTC.